The source of this T cell receptor beta chain is a study of shared clonotypes between healthy human individuals. The study's findings and limits: As a rule, naive subsets had a larger estimated richness than memory subsets. The four-donor shared clonotypes exceeded non-shared clonotypes in generation probability, with non-shared ones scoring lower.

The CDR3 contains 12 residues. Germline assignment: CDR1 ENHRY and CDR2 SYGVKD. Assay used: immunoSEQ multiplex PCR; TCRdb lists only in-frame clones, some missing. The table lists roughly 2,300,000 clones, 85% to 95% of them singletons. Remarks on this clone: What it recognizes is unknown. At one end the junction does not follow the germline gene, possibly because of a read error.

This chain links TRBV10-3 with TRBJ2-5, with 8 bases identical to TRBD2. The J call could be wrong; TRBJ2-7 is a better fit for the DNA end. Material: naive CD4+ T cells from PBMCs. Subset noted: CD45RA+ positively selected. The source is a man between 18 and 35 years old in good health. Some clones in this sample may be carry-over from other donors' samples. In DNA, the CDR3 is TGCGCCAGCGGGAGCCAAGCCTACGAGCAGTACTTC. Residues: CASGSQAYEQYF.